These 4 T cell receptor beta chains share one sample of origin, sequenced in a study of early T cells in non-severe SARS-CoV-2 infection. One entry per CDR3 protein results from TCRdb running MiXCR on the 5' RACE reads. The profile shows approximately 57,000 distinct CDR3 sequences, roughly an eighth of them singletons. Sequencing used whole blood. These receptors were taken from an adult who was a healthcare worker with PCR-confirmed SARS-CoV-2 infection or an uninfected control (not recorded which).

The V and J genes are TRBV6-6 and TRBJ2-5; TRBD1 aligns across 7 bases. The CDR3 contains 13 residues. Trimming cost V 10 bases and J 0 bases; bases outside gene matches: 5. CDR1 and CDR2 from the germline V gene are MNHNY and SVGAGI (reference sequence). The CDR3 nucleotides are TGTGCCACCAGACAGGGAAACCAAGAGACCCAGTACTTC. It yields the protein CATRQGNQETQYF.

The chain combines TRBV11-1 with TRBJ2-1, with TRBD2 identical over 10 bases. CDR1 is SGHAT, CDR2 FQDESV, per germline (reference sequence). The CDR3 totals 16 residues. With V trimmed by 6 bases and J by 4 bases, 9 bases remained unmatched. CDR3 amino acids: CASSFRGSGGYNEQFF. The CDR3 region has the DNA TGTGCCAGCAGTTTCCGCGGTAGCGGGGGGTACAATGAGCAGTTCTTC.

Many counts were recorded for this clonotype. This sequence joins TRBV14 and TRBJ1-2; no clear D. Between the trimmed V and J ends, which lost 0 bases and 4 bases, there was a span of 9 bases. The CDR3 length is 14 residues. Looked up from germline, CDR1 is SGHDN and CDR2 is FVKESK. The CDR3: CASSQDPIAYGYTF. The DNA of the CDR3 is TGTGCCAGCAGCCAAGACCCCATCGCCTATGGCTACACCTTC.

This clonotype was recorded a few times. The chain carries TRBV7-2 and TRBJ2-6; D gene uncertain. V was trimmed by 8 bases and J by 4 bases, leaving 18 bases between them. This CDR3 is built from 16 residues. Germline CDR1 SGHTA, CDR2 FQGNSA. This CDR3 is CASRRQVGLGANVLTF. The CDR3 DNA follows: TGTGCCAGCCGCCGACAAGTGGGGTTAGGGGCCAACGTCCTGACTTTC.